Presented here are 20 T cell receptor beta chains from one specimen sequenced in a study of shared clonotypes between healthy human individuals. Repertoires were generated with immunoSEQ multiplex PCR, while TCRdb's copy carries only in-frame clones and drops some. The top ten hold 0.6% to 0.75% of the sample, which has around 980,000 clones, 78% seen once. The sample taken for sequencing was memory CD4+ T cells from PBMCs. Subset reported: CD45RA-negative fraction. These receptors all come from a man aged 18 to 29 in good health. Some clones in this sample may be carry-over from other donors' samples.

To note about this clone: A read error is the likely source, as a far larger clone sits one nucleotide away. The rearrangement joins TRBV30 to TRBJ2-7; no definite D call. The CDR3 consists of 13 residues. CDR1 and CDR2 (germline): GTSNPN, SVGIG (reference sequence). The DNA for the CDR3 is TGTACCTGGAGTGTGTCCTTCGAAAGCGAGCAGTACTTC. Translating gives CTWSVSFESEQYF. Supplemented by reference TRBV30 and TRBJ2-7, the full variable domain reads SQTIHQWPATLVQPVGSPLSLECTVEGTSNPNLYWYRQAAGRGLQLLFYSVGIGQISSEVPQNLSASRPQDRQFILSSKKLLLSDSGFYLCTWSVSFESEQYFGPGTRLTVT.

In this sample, this clone turned up once. The genes are TRBV5-5 and TRBJ1-1, with a weak D call TRBD1 (6 bases). The germline V gene has CDR1 SGHKS and CDR2 YYEKEE (reference sequence). The V end was cut by 3 bases, the J end by 1 base, with 16 bases between. CDR3 length equals 16 residues. The DNA of the CDR3 is TGTGCCAGCAGCTACCGTTTACGGACAGAGAACACTGAAGCTTTCTTT. Translating it yields CASSYRLRTENTEAFF.

The chain has TRBV7-9 and TRBJ1-1, with D possibly matching TRBD1 (5 bases). Deletions cut 5 bases from V and 0 bases from J, with 13 bases between. The CDR3 sequence is 15 residues long. Germline CDR1 SEHNR, CDR2 FQNEAQ (reference sequence). The CDR3 region has the DNA TGTGCCAGCAGCAATATGGGGGTTGTGAACACTGAAGCTTTCTTT. Protein product: CASSNMGVVNTEAFF.

The chain joins TRBV6-6 to TRBJ2-1, with TRBD1 matching 8 bases. The ends lost 6 bases at V and 9 bases at J; junction bases unmatched: 4. The CDR3 runs to 12 residues. The V gene's germline CDR1 is MNHNY and CDR2 SVGAGI (reference sequence). This chain's CDR3 is CASSPGGLEQFF. CDR3 bases: TGTGCCAGCAGCCCAGGGGGCCTTGAGCAGTTCTTC.

Comment on this clone: A single base separates this from a much larger clone, so it may be a read error. The chain links TRBV6-5 to TRBJ2-1; possible D gene TRBD1, 5 bases. CDR3 length: 13 residues. Trimming cost V 6 bases and J 4 bases, with 10 bases left between them. Germline lookup yields CDR1 MNHEY and CDR2 SVGAGI. CDR3 nucleotide sequence: TGTGCCAGCAGCCATGACAGATACAATGAGCAGTTCTTC. This gives the protein CASSHDRYNEQFF.

The rearrangement uses TRBV20-1 and TRBJ2-5; D is perhaps TRBD2 (7 bases). Deletions cut 7 bases from V and 5 bases from J, with 11 bases between. The CDR3 length is 11 residues. Germline CDR1 is DFQATT and CDR2 is SNEGSKA (reference sequence). CDR3 nucleotides: TGCAGTGAAAGGGGGGGGGAGACCCAGTACTTC. Translated: CSERGGETQYF.

This clone was found many times. The V call is TRBV25-1, the J call TRBJ2-2; 7 positions agree with TRBD2. CDR1 is MGHDK, CDR2 SYGVNS, per germline. This CDR3 comprises 15 residues. Germline trimming cut 3 bases from V and 7 bases from J; bases unmatched to any gene: 8. CDR3 DNA: TGTGCCAGCAGTGAGGGAGGGGAGCGTAGCGGGGAGCTGTTTTTT. As protein: CASSEGGERSGELFF.

The V call is TRBV5-8, the J call TRBJ2-1, with TRBD2 identical over 10 bases. The V segment lost 3 bases and the J segment 4 bases; nucleotides outside the gene matches: 7. The germline V gene encodes CDR1 SGHTS and CDR2 YDEGEE. CDR3 length: 16 amino acids. This CDR3 is CASSSSSGSLYNEQFF. The CDR3 coding sequence is TGTGCCAGCAGCTCCTCTAGCGGGAGCCTTTACAATGAGCAGTTCTTC.

The rearrangement joins TRBV6-6 to TRBJ1-2; D unclear. Germline CDR1 is MNHNY and CDR2 is SVGAGI (reference sequence). This CDR3 is 14 amino acids long. V was clipped by 2 bases and J by 0 bases, with 7 bases between them. CDR3 bases: TGTGCCAGCAGTTACATTGAACCTAACTATGGCTACACCTTC. It yields the protein CASSYIEPNYGYTF.

This clone was seen only once. In nucleotides, the CDR3 is TGTGCCAGTAGTACAGGGAAAGGCTACACCTTC. Residues: CASSTGKGYTF. This chain links TRBV19 with TRBJ1-2; D might be TRBD1 (5 bases). Germline-derived CDR1 and CDR2 are LNHDA and SQIVND (reference sequence). The CDR3 extends over 11 amino acids. The germline V and J ends were trimmed by 4 bases and 8 bases, with 8 bases remaining between them.

This chain links TRBV5-1 with TRBJ2-3; TRBD2 aligns across 10 bases. The CDR3 runs 16 residues. Germline V gives CDR1 SGHRS, CDR2 YFSETQ. V was pared by 0 bases and J by 3 bases, with 4 bases of the junction left unmatched. CDR3 bases: TGCGCCAGCAGCTTGGCGCTAGCGGGAGCGACAGATACGCAGTATTTT. Its protein is CASSLALAGATDTQYF. Complete variable domain (other parts from reference TRBV5-1 and TRBJ2-3): KAGVTQTPRYLIKTRGQQVTLSCSPISGHRSVSWYQQTPGQGLQFLFEYFSETQRNKGNFPGRFSGRQFSNSRSEMNVSTLELGDSALYLCASSLALAGATDTQYFGPGTRLTVL.

V and J are TRBV6-5 and TRBJ1-2; tentatively, D is TRBD1 (5 bases). Germline CDR1 and CDR2: MNHEY and SVGAGI. CDR3 length equals 16 residues. V was cut by 0 bases and J by 1 base, with 12 bases left in between. The CDR3 DNA reads TGTGCCAGCAGTTACTCAGTCCCAGGGAATAACTATGGCTACACCTTC. This sequence encodes CASSYSVPGNNYGYTF.

The J gene is TRBJ2-7, the V gene TRBV28, with unresolved D. Deletions cut 6 bases from V and 5 bases from J, with 11 bases between. The germline gives CDR1 MDHEN, CDR2 SYDVKM. This CDR3 comprises 12 residues. This chain's CDR3 is CASRSSPDEQYF. The CDR3 DNA reads as TGTGCCAGCAGAAGTAGCCCTGACGAGCAGTACTTC.

The J gene is TRBJ2-7, the V gene TRBV15; D unresolved. Germline V gene data show CDR1 as LNHNV and CDR2 as YYDKDF (reference sequence). Trimming took 0 bases from V and 7 from J, leaving 10 bases between them. The CDR3 extends over 13 amino acids. Here the CDR3 DNA reads TGTGCCACCAGCAGAGATTTTGGGAATGAGCAGTACTTC. Protein: CATSRDFGNEQYF.

Points on this clone: A much larger clone lies one base from this, so it may be a read error. The gene calls are TRBV7-2 and TRBJ1-1; no firm D call. The CDR3 is 13 amino acids. Germline CDR1 SGHTA, CDR2 FQGNSA. With 1 base removed from V and 0 bases from J, the gap between germline ends came to 3 bases. The CDR3 coding sequence is TGTGCCAGCAGCTTAGGGATGAACACTGAAGCTTTCTTT. Amino acid sequence: CASSLGMNTEAFF.

This chain connects TRBV5-1 to TRBJ1-1; 9 bases match TRBD1. Germline CDR1 is SGHRS and CDR2 is YFSETQ. The CDR3 runs to 15 residues. Trimming at V came to 3 bases and at J to 8 bases, leaving 11 bases not matched to a gene. The CDR3 spells CASSSGQGTSREAFF. The CDR3 DNA follows: TGCGCCAGCAGCTCCGGACAGGGGACTTCGAGAGAAGCTTTCTTT.

The V call is TRBV11-1, the J call TRBJ2-3, with 9 bases fitting TRBD1. J gave up 5 bases and V 2 bases, and 8 bases lay outside the gene matches. The CDR3 has 16 amino acids. From germline, CDR1 is SGHAT and CDR2 FQDESV (reference sequence). The CDR3 protein is CASSLSASTGGDTQYF. The CDR3 DNA is TGTGCCAGCAGCTTAAGCGCATCGACAGGGGGAGATACGCAGTATTTT.

The V gene is TRBV27, the J gene TRBJ2-7, with TRBD2 matching 10 bases. Germline V gives CDR1 MNHEY, CDR2 SMNVEV (reference sequence). Losses at the gene ends were 0 bases for V and 6 bases for J; bases not matched to a gene: 5. CDR3 size: 15 residues. CDR3 nucleotides: TGTGCCAGCAGTTTATCTAGCGGGGGGACCAGCGAGCAGTACTTC. Protein sequence: CASSLSSGGTSEQYF.

The DNA for the CDR3 is TGCGCCAGCAGCCTTGTCGGTGGGGGCGATACGCAGTATTTT. Translation: CASSLVGGGDTQYF. The V gene is TRBV5-1, the J gene TRBJ2-3, with a weak D call TRBD1 (6 bases). Germline values: CDR1 SGHRS, CDR2 YFSETQ. With 4 bases removed from V and 6 bases from J, the gap between germline ends came to 15 bases. CDR3 length equals 14 residues.

This chain uses TRBV7-2 with TRBJ1-2; 9 nucleotides line up with TRBD1. The germline CDR1 and CDR2 sequences are SGHTA and FQGNSA. CDR3 length equals 15 residues. V was pared by 10 bases and J by 1 base, with 10 bases of the junction left unmatched. The CDR3 nucleotides read TGTGCCACCTCCAGCACAGGGGGCGTTAACTATGGCTACACCTTC. This translates into CATSSTGGVNYGYTF.